The 5 T cell receptor beta chains given below trace back to one sample, sequenced in a study of shared clonotypes between healthy human individuals (dated by TCRdb to between 2020 and 2021). Preparation of the library involved the immunoSEQ multiplex PCR assay. This immuneACCESS table, as held by TCRdb, lists in-frame sequences with V and J called but not all clones. Of the missing ones, under half trace to an unresolved V gene in checked studies; the others have no known cause. This sample is represented by about 2.1 million clones; around 95% of them were singletons. The ten most abundant clones make up more than 1.5% of the sample. For the CD8 naive samples, CD45RO-negative cells were positively selected for CCR7, yielding a CD45RA+CCR7+ population from which TemRA cells were excluded. Sequenced material: naive CD8+ T cells from PBMCs. According to the study, the label for this sample's cell subset or site signals: CD45RA+CCR7+. The source is a man aged 18 to 29 in good health. Some clones in this sample may be carry-over from other donors' samples.

This clone was counted a single time. Here the CDR3 reads CATSRGGDGDYEQYF. As DNA, the CDR3 is TGTGCCACCAGCAGAGGAGGGGACGGGGATTACGAGCAGTACTTC. The chain carries TRBV15 and TRBJ2-7; D may be TRBD1 or TRBD2 (5 bases each). The CDR3 contains 15 residues. With 1 base removed from V and 4 bases from J, the gap between germline ends came to 14 bases. Germline CDR1 LNHNV, CDR2 YYDKDF (reference sequence).

A word on this clone: One end of the junction varies from germline; a read error may be responsible. The V call is TRBV28, the J call TRBJ2-1; TRBD2 matches at 11 bases. Germline CDR1 is MDHEN and CDR2 is SYDVKM. The CDR3 is 14 residues long. For the CDR3, the DNA is TGCGCCTCCAGACTAGCGGGAAACTACAATGAGCAGTTCTTC. Translation: CASRLAGNYNEQFF. Complete variable domain (other parts from reference TRBV28 and TRBJ2-1): DVKVTQSSRYLVKRTGEKVFLECVQDMDHENMFWYRQDPGLGLRLIYFSYDVKMKEKGDIPEGYSVSREKKERFSLILESASTNQTSMYLCASRLAGNYNEQFFGPGTRLTVL.

The rearrangement joins TRBV19 to TRBJ2-7; TRBD1 agrees at 11 bases. After removal of 3 bases from V and 6 bases from J, the junction contained 4 bases not matched to a gene. Germline V lookup: CDR1 LNHDA, CDR2 SQIVND (reference sequence). The CDR3 sequence is 14 residues long. The CDR3 nucleotides read TGTGCCAGTAGTATTGGACAGGGGGCGAGCGAGCAGTACTTC. Amino acid sequence: CASSIGQGASEQYF. The whole variable domain, remainder taken from reference TRBV19 and TRBJ2-7, is DGGITQSPKYLFRKEGQNVTLSCEQNLNHDAMYWYRQDPGQGLRLIYYSQIVNDFQKGDIAEGYSVSREKKESFPLTVTSAQKNPTAFYLCASSIGQGASEQYFGPGTRLTVT.

The chain joins TRBV27 to TRBJ2-3; the match to TRBD1 covers 9 bases. The CDR3 runs 14 residues. V was pared by 5 bases and J by 5 bases, with 5 bases of the junction left unmatched. The V gene's germline CDR1 is MNHEY and CDR2 SMNVEV (reference sequence). This chain's CDR3 is CASSPNRGLDTQYF. The CDR3 nucleotides are TGTGCCAGCAGTCCCAACAGGGGGCTAGATACGCAGTATTTT.

The rearrangement uses TRBV11-2 and TRBJ2-2; D uncertain. Trimming shortened V by 1 base and J by 4 bases, and 13 bases separated the two germline ends. This CDR3 comprises 16 residues. Germline assignment: CDR1 SGHAT and CDR2 FQNNGV. CDR3 loop: CASSLVLPGGTGELFF. The DNA of the CDR3 is TGTGCCAGCAGCTTAGTATTACCGGGCGGCACCGGGGAGCTGTTTTTT.